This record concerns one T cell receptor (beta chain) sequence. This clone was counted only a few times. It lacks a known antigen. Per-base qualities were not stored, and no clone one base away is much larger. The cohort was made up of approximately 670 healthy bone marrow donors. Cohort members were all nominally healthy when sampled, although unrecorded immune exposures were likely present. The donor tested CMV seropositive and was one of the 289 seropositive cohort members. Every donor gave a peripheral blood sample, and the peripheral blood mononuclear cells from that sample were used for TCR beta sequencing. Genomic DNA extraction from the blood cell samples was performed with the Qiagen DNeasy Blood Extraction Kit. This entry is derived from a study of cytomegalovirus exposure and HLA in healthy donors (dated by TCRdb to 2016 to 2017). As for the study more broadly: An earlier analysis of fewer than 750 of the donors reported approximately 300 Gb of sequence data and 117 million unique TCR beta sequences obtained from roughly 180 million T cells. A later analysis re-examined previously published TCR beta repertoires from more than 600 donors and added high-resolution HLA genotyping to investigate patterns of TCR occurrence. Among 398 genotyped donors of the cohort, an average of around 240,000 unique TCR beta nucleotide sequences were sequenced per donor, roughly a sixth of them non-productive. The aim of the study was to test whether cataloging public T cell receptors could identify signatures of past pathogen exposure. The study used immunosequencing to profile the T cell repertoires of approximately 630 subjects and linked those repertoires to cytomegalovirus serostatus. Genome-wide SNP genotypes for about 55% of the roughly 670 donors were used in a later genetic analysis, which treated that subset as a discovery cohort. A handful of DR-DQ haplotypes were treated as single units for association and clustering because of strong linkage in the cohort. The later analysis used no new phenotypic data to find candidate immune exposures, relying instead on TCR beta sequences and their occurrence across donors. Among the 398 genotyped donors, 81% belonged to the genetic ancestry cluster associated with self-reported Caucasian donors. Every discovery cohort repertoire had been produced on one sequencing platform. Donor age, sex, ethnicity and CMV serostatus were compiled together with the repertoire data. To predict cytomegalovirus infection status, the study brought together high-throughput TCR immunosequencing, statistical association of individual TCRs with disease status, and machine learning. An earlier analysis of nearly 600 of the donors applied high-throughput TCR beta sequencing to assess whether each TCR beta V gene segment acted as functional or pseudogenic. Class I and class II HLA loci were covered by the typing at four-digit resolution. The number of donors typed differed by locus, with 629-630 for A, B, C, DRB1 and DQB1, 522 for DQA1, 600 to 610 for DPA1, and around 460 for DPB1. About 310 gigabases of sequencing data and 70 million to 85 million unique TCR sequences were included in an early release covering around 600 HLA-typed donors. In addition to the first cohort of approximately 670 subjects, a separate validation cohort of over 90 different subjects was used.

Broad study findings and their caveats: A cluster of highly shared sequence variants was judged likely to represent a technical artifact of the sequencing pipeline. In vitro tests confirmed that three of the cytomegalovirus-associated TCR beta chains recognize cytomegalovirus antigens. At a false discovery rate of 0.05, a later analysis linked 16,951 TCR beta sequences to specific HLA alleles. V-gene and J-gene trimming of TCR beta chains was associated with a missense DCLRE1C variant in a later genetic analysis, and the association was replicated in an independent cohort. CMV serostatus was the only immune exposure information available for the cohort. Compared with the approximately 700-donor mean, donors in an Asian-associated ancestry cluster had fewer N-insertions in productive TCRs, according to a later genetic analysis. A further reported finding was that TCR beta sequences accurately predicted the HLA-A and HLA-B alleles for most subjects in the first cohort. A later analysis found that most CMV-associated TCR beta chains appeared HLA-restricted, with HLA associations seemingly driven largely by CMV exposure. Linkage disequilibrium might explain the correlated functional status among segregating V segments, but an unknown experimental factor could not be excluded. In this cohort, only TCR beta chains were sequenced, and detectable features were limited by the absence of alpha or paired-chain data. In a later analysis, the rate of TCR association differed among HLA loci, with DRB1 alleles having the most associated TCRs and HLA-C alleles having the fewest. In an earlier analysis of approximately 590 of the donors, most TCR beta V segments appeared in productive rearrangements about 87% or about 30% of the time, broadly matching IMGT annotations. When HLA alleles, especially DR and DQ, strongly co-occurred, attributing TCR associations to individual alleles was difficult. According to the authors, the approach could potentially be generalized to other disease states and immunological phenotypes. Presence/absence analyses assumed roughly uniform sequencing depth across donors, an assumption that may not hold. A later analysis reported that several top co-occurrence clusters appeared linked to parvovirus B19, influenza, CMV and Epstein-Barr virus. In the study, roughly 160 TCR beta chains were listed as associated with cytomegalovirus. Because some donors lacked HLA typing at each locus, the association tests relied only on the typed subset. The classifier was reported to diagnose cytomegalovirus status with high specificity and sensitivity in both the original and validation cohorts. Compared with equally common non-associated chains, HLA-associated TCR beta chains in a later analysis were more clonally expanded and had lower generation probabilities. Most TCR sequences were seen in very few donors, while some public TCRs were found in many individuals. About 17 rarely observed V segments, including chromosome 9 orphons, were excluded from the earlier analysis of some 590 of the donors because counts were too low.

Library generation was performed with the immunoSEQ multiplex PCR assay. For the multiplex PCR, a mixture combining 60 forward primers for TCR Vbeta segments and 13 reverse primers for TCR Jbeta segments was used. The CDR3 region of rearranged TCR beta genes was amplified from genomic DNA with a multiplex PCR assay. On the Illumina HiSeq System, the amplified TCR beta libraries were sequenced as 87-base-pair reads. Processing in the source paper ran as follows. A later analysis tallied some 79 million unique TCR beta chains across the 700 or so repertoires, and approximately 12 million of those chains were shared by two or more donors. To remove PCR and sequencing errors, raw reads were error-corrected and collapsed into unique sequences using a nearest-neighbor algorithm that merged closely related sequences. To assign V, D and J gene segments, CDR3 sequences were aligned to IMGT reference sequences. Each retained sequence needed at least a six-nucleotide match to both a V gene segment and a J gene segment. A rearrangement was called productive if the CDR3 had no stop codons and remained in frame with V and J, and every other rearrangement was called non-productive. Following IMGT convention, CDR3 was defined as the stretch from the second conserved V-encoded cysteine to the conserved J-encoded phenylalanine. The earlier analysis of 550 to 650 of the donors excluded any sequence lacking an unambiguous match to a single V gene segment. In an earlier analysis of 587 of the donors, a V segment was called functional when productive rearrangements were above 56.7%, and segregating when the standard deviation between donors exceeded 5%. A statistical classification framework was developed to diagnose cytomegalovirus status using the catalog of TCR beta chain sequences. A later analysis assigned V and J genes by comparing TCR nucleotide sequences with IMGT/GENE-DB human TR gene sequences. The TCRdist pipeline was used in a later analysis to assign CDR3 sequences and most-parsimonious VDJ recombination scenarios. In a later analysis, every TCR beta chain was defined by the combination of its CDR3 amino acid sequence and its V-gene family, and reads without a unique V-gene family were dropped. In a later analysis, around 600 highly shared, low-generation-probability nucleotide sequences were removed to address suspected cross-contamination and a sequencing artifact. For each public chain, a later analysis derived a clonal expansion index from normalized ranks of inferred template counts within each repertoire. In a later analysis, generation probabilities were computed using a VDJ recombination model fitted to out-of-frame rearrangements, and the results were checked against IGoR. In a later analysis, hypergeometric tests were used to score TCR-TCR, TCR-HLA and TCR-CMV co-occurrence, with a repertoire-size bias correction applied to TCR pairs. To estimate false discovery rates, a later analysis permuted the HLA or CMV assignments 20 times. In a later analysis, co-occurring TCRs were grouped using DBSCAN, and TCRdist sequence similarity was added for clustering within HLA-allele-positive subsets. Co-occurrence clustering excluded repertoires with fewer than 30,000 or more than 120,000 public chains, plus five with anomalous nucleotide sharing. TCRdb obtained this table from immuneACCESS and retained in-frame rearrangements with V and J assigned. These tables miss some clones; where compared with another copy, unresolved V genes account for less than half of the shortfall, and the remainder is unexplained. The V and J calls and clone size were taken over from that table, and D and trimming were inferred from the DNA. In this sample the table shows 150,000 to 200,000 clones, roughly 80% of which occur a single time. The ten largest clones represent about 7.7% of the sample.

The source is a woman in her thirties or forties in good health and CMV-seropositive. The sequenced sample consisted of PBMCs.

The nucleotides read TGTGCCAGCAGTTACTTTCGACAGGGGAGTGACTATGGCTACACCTTC. Its coded protein is CASSYFRQGSDYGYTF. The chain links TRBV6-5 with TRBJ1-2, with 8 junctional bases fitting TRBD1. CDR1 and CDR2 were assigned from the germline V gene as MNHEY and SVGAGI. The CDR3, from cysteine to phenylalanine, totals 16 residues. Just CDR3 DNA is preserved here, 48 bases in frame from base 1. From V the trimming removes 1 base and from J it removes 3 bases, while the gene matches leave 7 bases of the junction unaccounted for.